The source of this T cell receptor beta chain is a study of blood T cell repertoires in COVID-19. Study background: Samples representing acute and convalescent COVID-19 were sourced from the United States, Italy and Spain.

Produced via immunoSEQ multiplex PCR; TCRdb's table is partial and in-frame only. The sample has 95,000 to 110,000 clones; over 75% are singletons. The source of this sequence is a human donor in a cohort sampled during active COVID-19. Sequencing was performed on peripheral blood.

The CDR3, as DNA: TGTGCCAGCAGTTACCGACTCGAACTGTTTTTT. Protein: CASSYRLELFF. The chain recombines TRBV6-2 or TRBV6-3 with TRBJ1-4; no firm D call. The CDR3 totals 11 residues. V lost 2 bases to trimming and J lost 12 bases, with 7 bases between them. In germline, CDR1 is MNHEY, CDR2 SVGEGT.